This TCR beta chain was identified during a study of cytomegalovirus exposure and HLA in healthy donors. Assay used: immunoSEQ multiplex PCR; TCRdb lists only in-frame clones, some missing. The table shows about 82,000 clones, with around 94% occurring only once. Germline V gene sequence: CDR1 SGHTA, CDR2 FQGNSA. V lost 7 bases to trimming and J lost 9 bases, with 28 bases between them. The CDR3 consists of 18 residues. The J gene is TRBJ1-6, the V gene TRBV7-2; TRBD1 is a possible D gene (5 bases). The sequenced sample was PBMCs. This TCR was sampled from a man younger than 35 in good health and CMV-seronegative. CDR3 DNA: TGTGCCAGCAACGCACAGGTGACAGCCCGGGGGATTGGTTCACCCCTCCACTTT. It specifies CASNAQVTARGIGSPLHF.